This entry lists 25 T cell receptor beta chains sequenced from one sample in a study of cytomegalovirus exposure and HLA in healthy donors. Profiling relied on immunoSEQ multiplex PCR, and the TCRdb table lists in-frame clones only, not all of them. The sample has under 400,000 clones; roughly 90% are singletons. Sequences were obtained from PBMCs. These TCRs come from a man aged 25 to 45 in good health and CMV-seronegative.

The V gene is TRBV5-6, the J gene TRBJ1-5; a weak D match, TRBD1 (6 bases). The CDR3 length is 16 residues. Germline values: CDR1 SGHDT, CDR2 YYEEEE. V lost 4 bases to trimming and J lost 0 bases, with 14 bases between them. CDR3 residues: CASSLLDSYSNQPQHF. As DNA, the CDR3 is TGTGCCAGCAGCCTGTTGGACAGCTATAGCAATCAGCCCCAGCATTTT. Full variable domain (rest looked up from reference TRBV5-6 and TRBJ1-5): DAGVTQSPTHLIKTRGQQVTLRCSPKSGHDTVSWYQQALGQGPQFIFQYYEEEERQRGNFPDRFSGHQFPNYSSELNVNALLLGDSALYLCASSLLDSYSNQPQHFGDGTRLSIL.

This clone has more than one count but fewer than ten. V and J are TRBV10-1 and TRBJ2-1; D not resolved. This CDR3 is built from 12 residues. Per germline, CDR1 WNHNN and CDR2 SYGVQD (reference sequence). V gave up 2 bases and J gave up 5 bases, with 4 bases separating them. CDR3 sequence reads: CASSEPNNEQFF. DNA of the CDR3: TGCGCCAGCAGTGAGCCTAACAATGAGCAGTTCTTC.

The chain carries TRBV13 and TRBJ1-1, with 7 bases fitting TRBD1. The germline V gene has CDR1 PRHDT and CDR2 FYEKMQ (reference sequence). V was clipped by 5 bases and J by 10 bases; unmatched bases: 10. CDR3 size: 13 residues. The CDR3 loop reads CASSLDRNWGAFF. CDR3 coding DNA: TGTGCCAGCAGCCTGGACAGGAATTGGGGAGCTTTCTTT.

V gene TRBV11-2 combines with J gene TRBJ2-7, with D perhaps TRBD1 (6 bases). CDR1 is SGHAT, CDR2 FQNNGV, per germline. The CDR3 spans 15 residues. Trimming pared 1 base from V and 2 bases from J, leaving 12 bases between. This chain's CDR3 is CASSLVGGSPYEQYF. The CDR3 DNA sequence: TGTGCCAGCAGCTTAGTAGGGGGTTCTCCCTACGAGCAGTACTTC.

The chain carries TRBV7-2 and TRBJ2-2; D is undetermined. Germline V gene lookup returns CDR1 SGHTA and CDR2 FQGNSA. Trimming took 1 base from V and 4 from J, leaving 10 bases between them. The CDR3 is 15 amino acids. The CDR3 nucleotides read TGTGCCAGCAGCTTAGAACCCCGAGGCACCGGGGAGCTGTTTTTT. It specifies CASSLEPRGTGELFF.

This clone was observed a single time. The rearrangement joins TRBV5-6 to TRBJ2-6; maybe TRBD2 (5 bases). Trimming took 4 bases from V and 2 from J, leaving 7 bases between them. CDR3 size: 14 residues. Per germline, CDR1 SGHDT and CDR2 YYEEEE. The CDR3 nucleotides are TGTGCCAGCAGCCGGGGAGCTGGGGCCAACGTCCTGACTTTC. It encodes CASSRGAGANVLTF.

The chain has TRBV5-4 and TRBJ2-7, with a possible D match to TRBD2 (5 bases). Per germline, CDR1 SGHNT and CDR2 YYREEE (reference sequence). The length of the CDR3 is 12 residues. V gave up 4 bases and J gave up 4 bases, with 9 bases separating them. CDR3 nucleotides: TGTGCCAGCAGCGCGGACTTATACGAGCAGTACTTC. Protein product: CASSADLYEQYF. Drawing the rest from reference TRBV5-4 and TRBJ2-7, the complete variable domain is ETGVTQSPTHLIKTRGQQVTLRCSSQSGHNTVSWYQQALGQGPQFIFQYYREEENGRGNFPPRFSGLQFPNYSSELNVNALELDDSALYLCASSADLYEQYFGPGTRLTVT.

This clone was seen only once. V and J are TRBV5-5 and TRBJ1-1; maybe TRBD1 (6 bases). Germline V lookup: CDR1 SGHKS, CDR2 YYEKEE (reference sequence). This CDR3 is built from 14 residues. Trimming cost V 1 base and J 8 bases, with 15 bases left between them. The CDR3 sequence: CASSLMGTNGEAFF. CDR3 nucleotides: TGTGCCAGCAGCTTGATGGGGACAAATGGCGAAGCTTTCTTT.

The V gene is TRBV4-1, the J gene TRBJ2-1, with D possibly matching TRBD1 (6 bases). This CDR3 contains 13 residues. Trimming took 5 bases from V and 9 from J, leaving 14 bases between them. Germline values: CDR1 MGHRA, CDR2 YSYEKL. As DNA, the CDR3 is TGCGCCAGCAGCTCCCCAGGGGACGGTGAGCAGTTCTTC. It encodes CASSSPGDGEQFF.

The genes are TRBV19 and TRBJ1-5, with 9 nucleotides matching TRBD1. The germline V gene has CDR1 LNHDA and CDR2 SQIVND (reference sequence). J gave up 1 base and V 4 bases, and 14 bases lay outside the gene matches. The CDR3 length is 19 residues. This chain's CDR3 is CASSTLQGAKIQSNQPQHF. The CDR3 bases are TGTGCCAGTAGTACCCTACAGGGGGCGAAAATTCAAAGCAATCAGCCCCAGCATTTT.

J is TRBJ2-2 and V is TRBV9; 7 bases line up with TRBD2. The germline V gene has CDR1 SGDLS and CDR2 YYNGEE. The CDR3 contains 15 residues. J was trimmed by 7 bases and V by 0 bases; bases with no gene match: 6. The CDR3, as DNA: TGTGCCAGCAGCGTAGAAGGACTAGGGTTCGGGGAGCTGTTTTTT. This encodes CASSVEGLGFGELFF.

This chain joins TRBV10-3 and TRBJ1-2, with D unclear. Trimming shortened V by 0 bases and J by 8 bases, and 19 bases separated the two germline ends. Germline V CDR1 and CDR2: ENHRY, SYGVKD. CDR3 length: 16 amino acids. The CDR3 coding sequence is TGTGCCATCAGTGAGTCGATGTTATTAACAGCCGGCGGCTACACCTTC. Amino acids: CAISESMLLTAGGYTF.

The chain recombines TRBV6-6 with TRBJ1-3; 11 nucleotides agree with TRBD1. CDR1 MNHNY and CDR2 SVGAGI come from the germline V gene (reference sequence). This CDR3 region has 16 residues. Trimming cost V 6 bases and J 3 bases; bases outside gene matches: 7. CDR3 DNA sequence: TGTGCCAGCAGCCTCGGACAGGGGGCATATGGAAACACCATATATTTT. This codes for CASSLGQGAYGNTIYF.

The CDR3 loop reads CASSHGQGAGEAFF. The CDR3 region has the DNA TGTGCCAGCAGCCATGGACAGGGGGCGGGTGAAGCTTTCTTT. V and J are TRBV5-4 and TRBJ1-1, with 11 bases identical to TRBD1. The CDR3 contains 14 residues. V was clipped by 4 bases and J by 7 bases; unmatched bases: 6. Per germline, CDR1 SGHNT and CDR2 YYREEE (reference sequence). The full variable domain, rest sourced from reference TRBV5-4 and TRBJ1-1, is ETGVTQSPTHLIKTRGQQVTLRCSSQSGHNTVSWYQQALGQGPQFIFQYYREEENGRGNFPPRFSGLQFPNYSSELNVNALELDDSALYLCASSHGQGAGEAFFGQGTRLTVV.

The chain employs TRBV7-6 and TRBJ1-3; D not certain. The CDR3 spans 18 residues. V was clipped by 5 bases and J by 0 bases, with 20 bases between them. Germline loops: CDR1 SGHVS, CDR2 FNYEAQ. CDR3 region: CASSPELGPLSSGNTIYF. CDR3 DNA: TGTGCCAGCAGCCCGGAGTTGGGTCCGCTATCCTCTGGAAACACCATATATTTT.

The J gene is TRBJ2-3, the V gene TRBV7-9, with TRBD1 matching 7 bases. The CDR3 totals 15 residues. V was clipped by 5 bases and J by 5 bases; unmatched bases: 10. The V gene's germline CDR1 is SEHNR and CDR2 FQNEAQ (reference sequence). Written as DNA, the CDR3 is TGTGCCAGCAGCCACGGGACAGACTTTCAAGATACGCAGTATTTT. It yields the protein CASSHGTDFQDTQYF.

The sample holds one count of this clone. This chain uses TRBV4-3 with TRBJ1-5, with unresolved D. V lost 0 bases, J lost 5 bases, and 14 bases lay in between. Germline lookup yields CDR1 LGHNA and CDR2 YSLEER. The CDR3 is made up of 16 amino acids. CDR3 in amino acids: CASSQDIWVGDQPQHF. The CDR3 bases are TGCGCCAGCAGCCAAGATATTTGGGTTGGAGATCAGCCCCAGCATTTT.

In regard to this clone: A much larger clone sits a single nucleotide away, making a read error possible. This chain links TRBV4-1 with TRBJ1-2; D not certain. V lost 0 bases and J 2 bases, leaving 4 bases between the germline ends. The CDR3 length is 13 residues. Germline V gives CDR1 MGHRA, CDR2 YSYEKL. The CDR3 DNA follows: TGCGCCAGCAGCCAAGAACACAACTATGGCTACACCTTC. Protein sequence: CASSQEHNYGYTF.

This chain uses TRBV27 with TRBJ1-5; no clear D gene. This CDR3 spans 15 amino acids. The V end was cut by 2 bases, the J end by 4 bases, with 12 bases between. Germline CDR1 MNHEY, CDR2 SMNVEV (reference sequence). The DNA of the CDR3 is TGTGCCAGCAGTTTAATCGGGGTGGGTAATCAGCCCCAGCATTTT. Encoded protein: CASSLIGVGNQPQHF.

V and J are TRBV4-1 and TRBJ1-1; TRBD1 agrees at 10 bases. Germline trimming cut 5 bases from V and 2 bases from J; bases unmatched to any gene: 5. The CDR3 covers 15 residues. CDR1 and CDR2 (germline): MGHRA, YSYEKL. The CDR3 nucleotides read TGCGCCAGCAGCACACGGGACAGGGGTAACACTGAAGCTTTCTTT. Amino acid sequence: CASSTRDRGNTEAFF.

DNA for the CDR3: TGTGCCAGCAGTGAGCGCCTAGCGGGGGAGTTCCACATTCAGTACTTC. It codes for CASSERLAGEFHIQYF. The V gene is TRBV2, the J gene TRBJ2-4; 10 bases are shared with TRBD2. The CDR3 spans 16 residues. Germline assignment: CDR1 SNHLY and CDR2 FYNNEI. V shed 3 bases, J shed 8 bases, and the junction held 10 bases outside the gene matches.

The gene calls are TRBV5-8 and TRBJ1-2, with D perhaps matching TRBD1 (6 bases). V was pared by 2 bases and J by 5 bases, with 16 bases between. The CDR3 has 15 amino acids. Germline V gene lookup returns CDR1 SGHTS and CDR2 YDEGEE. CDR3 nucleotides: TGTGCCAGCAGCTTACTGGACAGTATCTCATATGGCTACACCTTC. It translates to CASSLLDSISYGYTF.

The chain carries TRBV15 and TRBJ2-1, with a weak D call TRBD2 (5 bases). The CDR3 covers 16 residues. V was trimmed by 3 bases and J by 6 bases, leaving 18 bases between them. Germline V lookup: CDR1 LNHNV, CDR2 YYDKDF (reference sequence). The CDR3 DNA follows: TGTGCCACCAGCAGGGACTCTCCCTCCCACGGCAATGAGCAGTTCTTC. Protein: CATSRDSPSHGNEQFF.

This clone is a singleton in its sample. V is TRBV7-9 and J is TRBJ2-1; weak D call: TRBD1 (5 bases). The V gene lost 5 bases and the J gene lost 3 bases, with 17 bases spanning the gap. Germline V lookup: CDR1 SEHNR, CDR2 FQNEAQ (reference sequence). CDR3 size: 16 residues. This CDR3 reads CASSPPQQGNYNEQFF. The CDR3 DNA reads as TGTGCCAGCAGCCCCCCCCAGCAGGGTAACTACAATGAGCAGTTCTTC.

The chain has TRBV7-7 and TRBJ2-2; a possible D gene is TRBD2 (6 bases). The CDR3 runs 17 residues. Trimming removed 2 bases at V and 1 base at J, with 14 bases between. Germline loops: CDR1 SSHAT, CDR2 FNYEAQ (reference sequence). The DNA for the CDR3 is TGTGCCAGCAGCTTATTACTTCCGGGGGAGAACACCGGGGAGCTGTTTTTT. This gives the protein CASSLLLPGENTGELFF.